This is a list of T cell receptor beta chains from one sample in a study of control samples from healthy donors and cancer patients. Only in-frame clones appear in the TCRdb table, and some are missing; sequencing was by immunoSEQ multiplex PCR. The table has about 220,000 clones, about 94% seen once. Sequencing was done on a sample of blood. The receptor set was obtained from a man aged 45-65 years in good health. CDR3s include the opening cysteine and the closing phenylalanine or tryptophan. Fields, in order: V gene, CDR3 protein.

v_call: TRBV9; cdr3_aa: CASSEGISYTF
v_call: TRBV7-2; cdr3_aa: CASTLLAYNSPLHF
v_call: TRBV6-6; cdr3_aa: CASTPPDPGANVLTF
v_call: TRBV25-1; cdr3_aa: CASSSQVDSYNEQFF
v_call: TRBV29-1; cdr3_aa: CSVEPTLNLQQFF
v_call: TRBV30; cdr3_aa: CAWTGDTEAFF
v_call: TRBV4-1; cdr3_aa: CASSQETENSPLHF
v_call: TRBV5-1; cdr3_aa: CASREGIYGHTF
v_call: TRBV5-5; cdr3_aa: CASSLDLRVGYTIYF
v_call: TRBV28; cdr3_aa: CASSLHTNTGELFF